This T cell receptor beta chain emerged from a study of T cells in Graves' hyperthyroidism and ophthalmopathy. The CDR3 consists of 16 residues. CDR1 and CDR2 (germline): SGHKS, YYEKEE (reference sequence). The trim removed 4 bases at V and 4 bases at J, leaving 9 bases unmatched. This clonotype showed up just a few times. Its target is unknown. Overall study findings and caveats: The model forecast ophthalmopathy, anticipating it by a median 6.5 months before onset. Blood samples included most of the expanded thyroid clonotypes exceeding 0.001.

TCR beta CDR3 sequences were amplified from RNA transcripts. RT-PCR in the first round (using the HTBI primer set) targeted the TCR CDR3. TCRdb recomputed calls from the multiplex PCR reads with MiXCR, one row per CDR3 protein. The sample lists roughly 570,000 distinct CDR3 sequences, 40% to 55% seen once, with 15% to 20% in the top ten. Exclusion followed for patients with uncontrolled infection, other autoimmune disease, pregnancy or lactation. Diagnostic assessment was based on clinical symptoms, serum thyroxine and TRAb, thyroid ultrasound and orbital computed tomography. The chain employs TRBV5-5 and TRBJ1-1; 11 bases match TRBD1. The sequence was obtained from an adult woman with Graves' disease, either hyperthyroidism or ophthalmopathy (not recorded which). The sample consisted of peripheral blood or thyroid tissue (not recorded which). The CDR3 sequence is CASSNRPGTGGTEAFF. The CDR3 nucleotides are TGTGCCAGCAGCAACCGGCCCGGGACAGGGGGCACTGAAGCTTTCTTT.